Detailed here is one T cell receptor beta chain. Its antigen is still unknown. The data were obtained in a study of cytomegalovirus exposure and HLA in healthy donors. Study-wide background: Among the roughly 400 genotyped donors, 65% to 90% were placed in the Caucasian-associated ancestry cluster.

The PCR was carried out with 60 Vbeta primers and 13 Jbeta primers. Repertoires were generated with immunoSEQ multiplex PCR, while TCRdb's copy carries only in-frame clones and drops some. The sample has approximately 170,000 clones; around 80% are singletons. In nominal health when sampled, donors likely had unrecorded immune exposures nonetheless. Study-wide findings and caveats: Reports state that TCR beta sequences accurately predicted most subjects' HLA-A and HLA-B alleles.

Trimming removed 2 bases from V and 0 bases from J, with 8 bases in between. The CDR3 length is 14 residues. In germline, CDR1 is SGHRS, CDR2 YFSETQ. The source of this sequence is a woman in her forties in good health and CMV-seronegative. V usage is TRBV5-1 and J usage is TRBJ2-5, with D possibly matching TRBD1 (5 bases). Sequenced input: PBMCs. The CDR3 nucleotides are TGCGCCAGCAGCTTCTCGACAGACCAAGAGACCCAGTACTTC. As protein: CASSFSTDQETQYF.